The next 16 T cell receptor beta chains were all read from a single sample in a study of cytotoxic CD8 clonotypes in ibrutinib-treated CLL. Method: immunoSEQ multiplex PCR; TCRdb's copy keeps in-frame clones and lacks some. The data show about 68,000 clones, about nine tenths seen once. Material: PBMCs, obtained after 12 months of ibrutinib treatment. These receptors came from a human donor with chronic lymphocytic leukemia.

V is TRBV7-9 and J is TRBJ2-2, with 10 positions matching TRBD2. The CDR3 sequence is 16 residues long. Germline assignment: CDR1 SEHNR and CDR2 FQNEAQ (reference sequence). V was pared by 4 bases and J by 4 bases, with 6 bases of the junction left unmatched. CDR3 sequence: CASSSSGRAGTGELFF. CDR3 nucleotides: TGTGCCAGCAGCTCCAGCGGGAGGGCCGGCACCGGGGAGCTGTTTTTT.

This clone was picked up one time. The chain combines TRBV6-1 with TRBJ2-3; 8 positions match TRBD1. The V and J ends lost 8 bases and 2 bases, in that order; junction bases with no gene match: 9. This CDR3 is 15 amino acids long. From germline, CDR1 is MNHNS and CDR2 SASEGT. This chain's CDR3 is CASWGQASITDTQYF. Here the CDR3 DNA reads TGTGCCAGCTGGGGACAGGCGAGCATCACAGATACGCAGTATTTT.

This clone was recorded only once. The chain recombines TRBV30 with TRBJ2-1; D gene uncertain. V lost 0 bases and J 10 bases, leaving 16 bases between the germline ends. Germline lookup yields CDR1 GTSNPN and CDR2 SVGIG (reference sequence). The CDR3 is 14 amino acids. The CDR3 sequence is CAWSVRVLDSEQFF. The CDR3 DNA reads as TGTGCCTGGAGTGTCCGCGTATTAGACTCCGAGCAGTTCTTC.

The V call is TRBV18, the J call TRBJ2-6; D remains ambiguous. Germline-derived CDR1 and CDR2 are KGHSH and LQKENI. V was shortened by 1 base and J by 2 bases, with 12 bases between the two germline ends. CDR3 length: 17 residues. The CDR3 bases are TGTGCCAGCTCACCACTGATCGGACGGACTGGGGCCAACGTCCTGACTTTC. Translation gives CASSPLIGRTGANVLTF.

The chain links TRBV5-1 to TRBJ2-1, with TRBD2 matching over 11 bases. Looked up from germline, CDR1 is SGHRS and CDR2 is YFSETQ. This CDR3 spans 15 amino acids. Unmatched junction bases numbered 6, after V lost 2 bases and J lost 8 bases. CDR3 nucleotide sequence: TGCGCCAGCAGCTTTTCGGCTAGCGGGGGGCATGAGCAGTTCTTC. Encoded protein: CASSFSASGGHEQFF.

The chain joins TRBV4-1 to TRBJ2-1; maybe TRBD2 (6 bases). The CDR3 length is 15 residues. Between the trimmed V and J ends, which lost 1 base and 4 bases, there was a span of 11 bases. Germline V gene lookup returns CDR1 MGHRA and CDR2 YSYEKL. The CDR3 DNA reads as TGCGCCAGCAGCCAAGCCCCTAGCGTTTACAATGAGCAGTTCTTC. Protein: CASSQAPSVYNEQFF.

J is TRBJ1-2 and V is TRBV7-2, with no clear D. The CDR3 sequence is 14 residues long. Per the germline V gene, CDR1 is SGHTA and CDR2 is FQGNSA. Trimming removed 4 bases at V and 4 bases at J, with 13 bases between. The CDR3 here is CASSSNGAPYGYTF. CDR3 DNA sequence: TGTGCCAGCAGCTCTAACGGAGCCCCCTATGGCTACACCTTC.

The genes are TRBV10-3 and TRBJ2-2; no clear D gene. V was pared by 10 bases and J by 0 bases, with 15 bases between. Germline CDR1 and CDR2: ENHRY and SYGVKD. There are 15 residues in the CDR3. CDR3 amino acids: CATEANRANTGELFF. The CDR3, as DNA: TGTGCCACGGAAGCCAACAGAGCGAACACCGGGGAGCTGTTTTTT.

J is TRBJ1-2 and V is TRBV20-1, with unresolved D. V was clipped by 3 bases and J by 7 bases, with 9 bases between them. CDR3 length: 11 residues. In germline, CDR1 is DFQATT, CDR2 SNEGSKA (reference sequence). Written as DNA, the CDR3 is TGCAGTGCTAGTGACTGGGCTGGCTACACCTTC. This encodes CSASDWAGYTF.

The rearrangement links TRBV28 to TRBJ1-2, with TRBD1 matching over 7 bases. The germline V gene encodes CDR1 MDHEN and CDR2 SYDVKM. This CDR3 has 16 residues. The J segment lost 5 bases and the V segment lost 7 bases, leaving 16 bases of the junction unmatched. CDR3 protein: CASTQAGAGGRYGYTF. CDR3 bases: TGTGCCAGCACCCAGGCGGGGGCAGGGGGAAGATATGGCTACACCTTC.

The chain couples TRBV19 to TRBJ2-1, with 10 bases matching TRBD2. Looked up from germline, CDR1 is LNHDA and CDR2 is SQIVND (reference sequence). V lost 5 bases to trimming and J lost 9 bases; unmatched junction nucleotides: 4. This CDR3 is built from 13 residues. CDR3 DNA: TGTGCCAGTAGTTTAAGGACTAGCGGTGAGCAGTTCTTC. Translation gives CASSLRTSGEQFF.

The chain joins TRBV19 to TRBJ1-2, with D unresolved. Per germline, CDR1 LNHDA and CDR2 SQIVND (reference sequence). The CDR3 is 13 amino acids. Deletions cut 5 bases from V and 4 bases from J, with 11 bases between. The CDR3 protein is CASSSAPGYGYTF. As DNA, the CDR3 is TGTGCCAGTAGTTCAGCGCCGGGCTATGGCTACACCTTC.

This chain connects TRBV28 to TRBJ1-5; TRBD1 matches at 8 bases. This CDR3 has 14 residues. From germline, CDR1 is MDHEN and CDR2 SYDVKM. Trimming at V came to 8 bases and at J to 4 bases, leaving 7 bases not matched to a gene. The CDR3 loop is CASQDREGNQPQHF. The CDR3 nucleotides read TGTGCCAGCCAGGACAGGGAGGGGAATCAGCCCCAGCATTTT.

The V and J genes are TRBV5-1 and TRBJ2-7; TRBD1 aligns across 9 bases. Germline trimming cut 7 bases from V and 3 bases from J; bases unmatched to any gene: 23. The CDR3 sequence is 19 residues long. CDR1 is SGHRS and CDR2 is YFSETQ in the germline V gene. The CDR3 reads CASARRIPGQGGMDYEQYF. Here the CDR3 DNA reads TGCGCCAGCGCTAGAAGAATACCGGGACAGGGAGGGATGGACTACGAGCAGTACTTC. Supplemented by reference TRBV5-1 and TRBJ2-7, the full variable domain reads KAGVTQTPRYLIKTRGQQVTLSCSPISGHRSVSWYQQTPGQGLQFLFEYFSETQRNKGNFPGRFSGRQFSNSRSEMNVSTLELGDSALYLCASARRIPGQGGMDYEQYFGPGTRLTVT.

The chain recombines TRBV21-1 with TRBJ2-5; the D call of TRBD2 is as the table states it, not checked on the DNA. TRBV21-1 is given as a pseudogene. This CDR3 is built from 17 residues. CDR3 region: CASSKSAGVTQGETQYF. Here the CDR3 DNA reads TGTGCCAGCAGCAAATCGGCGGGAGTGACTCAGGGAGAGACCCAGTACTTC.

The CDR3 nucleotides are TGCGCCTGCCGTGGGACAGGGGAAGTAGGTTCCGGAGCTAACTATGGCTACACCTTC. It is translated as CACRGTGEVGSGANYGYTF. The chain combines TRBV5-1 with TRBJ1-2; 10 bases match TRBD1. The V segment lost 10 bases and the J segment 0 bases; nucleotides outside the gene matches: 21. The CDR3 sequence is 19 residues long. Germline V gene sequence: CDR1 SGHRS, CDR2 YFSETQ. The entire variable domain, with the rest obtained from reference TRBV5-1 and TRBJ1-2, is as follows: KAGVTQTPRYLIKTRGQQVTLSCSPISGHRSVSWYQQTPGQGLQFLFEYFSETQRNKGNFPGRFSGRQFSNSRSEMNVSTLELGDSALYLCACRGTGEVGSGANYGYTFGSGTRLTVV.